These 10 T cell receptor beta chains share one sample of origin, sequenced in a study of type 1 and type 2 diabetes patients. PCR was run on genomic DNA. Multiplex PCR with 30 forward and 13 reverse primers amplified the TCR beta CDR3. Each CDR3 protein is one row after TCRdb ran MiXCR on the multiplex PCR reads. Of about 290,000 distinct CDR3 sequences in the sample, around 47% were seen once. The sequencing sample was made of peripheral blood mononuclear cells (PBMCs). The receptors come from a man aged 18 to 29 with type 2 diabetes.

The chain joins TRBV7-3 to TRBJ2-1; no reliable D call. V was shortened by 2 bases and J by 0 bases, with 11 bases between the two germline ends. The CDR3 is made up of 16 amino acids. The germline gives CDR1 SGHTA, CDR2 FQGTGA. The CDR3 DNA reads TGTGCCAGCAGCTTACTGGGCGGTCTCTCCTACAATGAGCAGTTCTTC. Translated: CASSLLGGLSYNEQFF. Filled out from reference TRBV7-3 and TRBJ2-1, the complete variable domain reads GAGVSQTPSNKVTEKGKYVELRCDPISGHTALYWYRQSLGQGPEFLIYFQGTGAADDSGLPNDRFFAVRPEGSVSTLKIQRTERGDSAVYLCASSLLGGLSYNEQFFGPGTRLTVL.

This rearrangement joins TRBV27 to TRBJ2-3, with TRBD2 matching 11 bases. CDR3 size: 17 residues. Germline V gene data show CDR1 as MNHEY and CDR2 as SMNVEV (reference sequence). The V and J ends lost 5 bases and 11 bases, in that order; junction bases with no gene match: 18. CDR3 coding DNA: TGTGCCAGCAGTCCACGGACTAGCGGGTGGGCTATGGTGGGGCAGTATTTT. Translated: CASSPRTSGWAMVGQYF.

V gene TRBV6-6 combines with J gene TRBJ2-3; D call uncertain. Between the trimmed V and J ends, which lost 2 bases and 0 bases, there was a span of 12 bases. Looked up from germline, CDR1 is MNHNY and CDR2 is SVGAGI (reference sequence). This CDR3 is 16 amino acids long. This CDR3 reads CASSYPPRTSTDTQYF. The DNA for the CDR3 is TGTGCCAGCAGTTACCCCCCGAGGACCAGCACAGATACGCAGTATTTT.

This clonotype was counted ten times or more. The V call is TRBV25-1, the J call TRBJ2-7, with D uncertain. The V end lost 3 bases, the J end lost 3 bases, and 9 bases lay between the germline ends. This CDR3 has 13 amino acids. The V gene's germline CDR1 is MGHDK and CDR2 SYGVNS. The DNA of the CDR3 is TGTGCCAGCAGTGACAATTGGAGCTACGAGCAGTACTTC. This sequence encodes CASSDNWSYEQYF.

This clonotype was counted a few times. The chain employs TRBV19 and TRBJ2-1; TRBD1 is a possible D gene (5 bases). Trimming left V 5 bases short and J 8 bases short, with 22 bases between. Germline CDR1 reads LNHDA; CDR2 reads SQIVND (reference sequence). The CDR3 extends over 16 amino acids. DNA for the CDR3: TGTGCCAGTAGTTCGGGCCTTACCCCCTGGGGCGATGAGCAGTTCTTC. Translating it yields CASSSGLTPWGDEQFF.

As to this clonotype: A much larger clone differs from this one at a single base, so this may be a read error. The gene calls are TRBV2 and TRBJ1-1, with D possibly matching TRBD1 (5 bases). The CDR3 consists of 13 residues. V was trimmed by 7 bases and J by 11 bases, leaving 20 bases between them. Germline CDR1 reads SNHLY; CDR2 reads FYNNEI. CDR3 coding DNA: TGTGCCAGCAAGCTAGATAGTCAGGGATACGCTTTCTTT. As protein: CASKLDSQGYAFF.

Only a few counts were recorded for this clonotype. The chain links TRBV10-3 to TRBJ2-3; 8 nucleotides line up with TRBD1. This CDR3 spans 15 amino acids. The V and J ends lost 8 bases and 3 bases, in that order; junction bases with no gene match: 10. Germline V lookup: CDR1 ENHRY, CDR2 SYGVKD. Here the CDR3 DNA reads TGTGCCATCTCGGGACAGGCGGATAGAACAGATACGCAGTATTTT. Translating gives CAISGQADRTDTQYF.

V gene TRBV12-5 combines with J gene TRBJ2-3; 11 bases agree with TRBD2. In germline, CDR1 is LGHNT, CDR2 FRNRAP. The CDR3 has 16 residues. CDR3 protein: CASSPLSGRGPDTQYF. The CDR3 nucleotides are TGTGCCAGCAGCCCCCTTAGCGGGAGGGGGCCAGATACGCAGTATTTT.

The V call is TRBV5-1, the J call TRBJ2-2; no clear D. This CDR3 is 16 amino acids long. Germline V gene data show CDR1 as SGHRS and CDR2 as YFSETQ. With 2 bases removed from V and 2 bases from J, the gap between germline ends came to 13 bases. For the CDR3, the DNA is TGCGCCAGCAGCTTTGGGATTAGCCGCAACACCGGGGAGCTGTTTTTT. This encodes CASSFGISRNTGELFF.

The genes are TRBV28 and TRBJ1-1; D uncertain. This CDR3 is 16 amino acids long. Per the germline V gene, CDR1 is MDHEN and CDR2 is SYDVKM. Trimming left V 5 bases short and J 3 bases short, with 19 bases between. DNA for the CDR3: TGTGCCAGCAGTAGAGGCCAGGTCCCCATTTACACTGAAGCTTTCTTT. It translates to CASSRGQVPIYTEAFF.